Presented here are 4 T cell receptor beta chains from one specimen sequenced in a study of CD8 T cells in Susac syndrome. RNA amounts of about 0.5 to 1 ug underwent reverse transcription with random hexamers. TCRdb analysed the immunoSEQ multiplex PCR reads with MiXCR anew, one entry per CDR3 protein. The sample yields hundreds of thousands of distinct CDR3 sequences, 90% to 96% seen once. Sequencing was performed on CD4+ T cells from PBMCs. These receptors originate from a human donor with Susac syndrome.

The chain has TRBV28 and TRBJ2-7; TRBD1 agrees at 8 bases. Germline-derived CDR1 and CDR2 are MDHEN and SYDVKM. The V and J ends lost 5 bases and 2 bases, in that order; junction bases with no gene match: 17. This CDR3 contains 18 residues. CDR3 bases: TGTGCCAGCAGTCCGCCGGGAATCGGGACAGGCCTCGCCTACGAGCAGTACTTC. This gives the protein CASSPPGIGTGLAYEQYF.

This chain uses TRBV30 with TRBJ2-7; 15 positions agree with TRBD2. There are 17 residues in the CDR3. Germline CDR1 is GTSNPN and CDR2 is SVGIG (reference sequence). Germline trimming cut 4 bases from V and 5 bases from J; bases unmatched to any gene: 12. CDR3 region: CAWNHFRTSGRAHEQYF. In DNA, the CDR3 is TGTGCCTGGAATCACTTCCGGACTAGCGGGAGGGCCCACGAGCAGTACTTC. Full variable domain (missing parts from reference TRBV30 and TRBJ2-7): SQTIHQWPATLVQPVGSPLSLECTVEGTSNPNLYWYRQAAGRGLQLLFYSVGIGQISSEVPQNLSASRPQDRQFILSSKKLLLSDSGFYLCAWNHFRTSGRAHEQYFGPGTRLTVT.

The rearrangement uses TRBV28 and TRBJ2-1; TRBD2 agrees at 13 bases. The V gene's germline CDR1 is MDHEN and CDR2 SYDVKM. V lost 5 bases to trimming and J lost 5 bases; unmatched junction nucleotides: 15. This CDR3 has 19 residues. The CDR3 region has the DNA TGTGCCAGCAGTATAATTGGGGGGACTAGCGGGATTTACGACAATGAGCAGTTCTTC. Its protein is CASSIIGGTSGIYDNEQFF.

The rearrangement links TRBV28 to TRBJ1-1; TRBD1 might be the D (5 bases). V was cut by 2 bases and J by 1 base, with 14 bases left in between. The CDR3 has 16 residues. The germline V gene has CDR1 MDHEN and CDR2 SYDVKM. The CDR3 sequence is CASSLRPRTTNTEAFF. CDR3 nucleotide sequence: TGTGCCAGCAGTTTACGTCCTCGGACAACGAACACTGAAGCTTTCTTT.